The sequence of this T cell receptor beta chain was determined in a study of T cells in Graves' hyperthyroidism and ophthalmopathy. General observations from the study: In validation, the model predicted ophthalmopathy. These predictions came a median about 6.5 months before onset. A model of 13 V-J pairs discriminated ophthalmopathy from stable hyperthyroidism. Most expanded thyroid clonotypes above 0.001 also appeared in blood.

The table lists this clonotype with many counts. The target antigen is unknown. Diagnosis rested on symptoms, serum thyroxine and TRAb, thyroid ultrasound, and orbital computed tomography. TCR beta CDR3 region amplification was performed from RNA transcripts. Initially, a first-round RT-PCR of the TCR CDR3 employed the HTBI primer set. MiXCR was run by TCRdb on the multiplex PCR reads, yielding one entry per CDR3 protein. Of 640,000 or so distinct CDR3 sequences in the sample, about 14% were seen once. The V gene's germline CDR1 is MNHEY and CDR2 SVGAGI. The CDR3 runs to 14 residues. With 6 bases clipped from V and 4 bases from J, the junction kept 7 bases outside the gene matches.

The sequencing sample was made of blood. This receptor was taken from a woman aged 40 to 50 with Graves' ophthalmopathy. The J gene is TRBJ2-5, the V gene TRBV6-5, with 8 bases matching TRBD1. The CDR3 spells CASSLDREAETQYF. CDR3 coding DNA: TGTGCCAGCAGCTTGGACAGGGAGGCAGAGACCCAGTACTTC.